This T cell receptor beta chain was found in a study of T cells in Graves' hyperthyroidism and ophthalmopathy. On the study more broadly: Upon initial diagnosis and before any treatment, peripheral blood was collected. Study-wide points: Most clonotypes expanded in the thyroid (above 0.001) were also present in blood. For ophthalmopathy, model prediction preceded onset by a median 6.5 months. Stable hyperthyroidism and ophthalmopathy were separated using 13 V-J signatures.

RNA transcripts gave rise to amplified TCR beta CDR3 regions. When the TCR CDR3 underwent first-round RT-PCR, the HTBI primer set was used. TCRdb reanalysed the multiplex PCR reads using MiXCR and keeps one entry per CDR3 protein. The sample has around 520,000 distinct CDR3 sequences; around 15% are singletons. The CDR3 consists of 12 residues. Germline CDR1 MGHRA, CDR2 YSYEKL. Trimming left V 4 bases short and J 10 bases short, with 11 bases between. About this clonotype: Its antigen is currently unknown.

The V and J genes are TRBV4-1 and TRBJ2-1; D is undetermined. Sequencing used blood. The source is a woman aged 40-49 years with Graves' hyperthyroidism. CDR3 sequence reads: CASSPKGEEQFF. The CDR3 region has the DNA TGCGCCAGCAGCCCGAAGGGCGAGGAGCAGTTCTTC.